This T cell receptor (beta chain) was recovered during a study of T cell changes during pregnancy in multiple sclerosis. The germline CDR1 and CDR2 sequences are SGDLS and YYNGEE. The CDR3 totals 16 residues. V lost 4 bases, J lost 6 bases, and 12 bases stayed unmatched. The method was immunoSEQ multiplex PCR; TCRdb's version includes in-frame clones alone and lacks a portion of them. Of around 35,000 clones listed, 90% are singletons. The chain is built from TRBV9 and TRBJ2-1, with 8 bases fitting TRBD2. The material sequenced was CD8+ T cells from peripheral blood mononuclear cells, taken before pregnancy. The receptor was isolated from a female donor with multiple sclerosis, enrolled in a pregnancy study. In DNA form, the CDR3 reads TGTGCCAGCAGCCCCACAGAGCGGGGGCGAGTCAATGAGCAGTTCTTC. This codes for CASSPTERGRVNEQFF. Together with reference TRBV9 and TRBJ2-1, the CDR3 gives the full variable domain: DSGVTQTPKHLITATGQRVTLRCSPRSGDLSVYWYQQSLDQGLQFLIQYYNGEERAKGNILERFSAQQFPDLHSELNLSSLELGDSALYFCASSPTERGRVNEQFFGPGTRLTVL.